The sequence of this T cell receptor (beta chain) was determined in a study of blood T cells in healthy people across ages. The germline V and J ends were trimmed by 10 bases and 12 bases, with 20 bases remaining between them. The CDR3 contains 12 residues. CDR1 is SGHAT, CDR2 FQNNGV, per germline. PCR was performed a second time for about 7 to 11 cycles using a sample-barcoded 5' primer and a J-beta primer mix. TCRdb itself ran the 5' RACE reads through MiXCR, one entry per CDR3 protein. The sample records about 700,000 distinct CDR3 sequences, about 30% being singletons. This clonotype has ten or more counts.

This clonotype was obtained from a woman older than 75 in good health. The chain links TRBV11-2 to TRBJ2-3; D is possibly TRBD2 (6 bases). Specimen: blood. CDR3 coding DNA: TGTGCCACCCGTTCGGGGGTTGGTTTTCAGTATTTT. It specifies CATRSGVGFQYF.